What follows are 16 T cell receptor beta chains derived from one specimen sequenced in a study of human T cells and chemical hapten exposure. TCRdb itself ran the RACE reads through MiXCR, one entry per CDR3 protein. The sample contains 300,000 to 400,000 distinct CDR3 sequences, 6% to 8.5% of which appear only once. Indicated time point: patch test 1, 2 weeks after DPC sensitization. Described treatment: therapeutic diphenylcyclopropenone sensitization with weekly scalp DPC. The sequencing here drew on whole blood, taken in connection with sensitization to the hapten diphenylcyclopropenone (DPC). These receptors were taken from a woman between 18 and 30 years old with alopecia areata. Some clones in this sample may be carry-over from other donors' samples.

The sample holds many counts of this clonotype. The V call is TRBV2, the J call TRBJ2-1; 9 nucleotides match TRBD2. Looked up from germline, CDR1 is SNHLY and CDR2 is FYNNEI. Trimming cost V 6 bases and J 4 bases; bases outside gene matches: 13. The CDR3 has 17 residues. The chain's CDR3 is CASRENSGGGSYNEQFF. Here the CDR3 DNA reads TGTGCCAGCAGGGAAAATAGCGGGGGAGGAAGTTACAATGAGCAGTTCTTC.

This clonotype has only a few counts. The junction shows a germline mismatch at one end, possibly a read error. V gene TRBV6-2 or TRBV6-3 combines with J gene TRBJ2-7; TRBD1 matches at 8 bases. The CDR3 has 17 amino acids. The germline V gene encodes CDR1 MNHEY and CDR2 SVGEGT. The CDR3, as DNA: TGTGCCAGCAGTTACCCCATCACAGGGGGGAGCTCCCACGAGCAGTACTTC. Its protein is CASSYPITGGSSHEQYF.

The genes are TRBV7-2 and TRBJ2-2; unclear D gene. The V and J ends lost 6 bases and 5 bases respectively, with 10 bases between them. Per the germline V gene, CDR1 is SGHTA and CDR2 is FQGNSA. This CDR3 has 13 residues. The DNA of the CDR3 is TGTGCCAGCAGGAGTACAAGGACCGGGGAGCTGTTTTTT. Translated, it gives CASRSTRTGELFF.

Only a few counts were recorded for this clonotype. This chain uses TRBV4-2 with TRBJ1-1; D is possibly TRBD1 (6 bases). CDR1 and CDR2 from the germline V gene are LGHNA and YNFKEQ. This CDR3 is 14 amino acids long. Trimming took off 5 bases at V and 6 bases at J, with 16 bases between the two ends. CDR3 in amino acids: CASSAYRVRAEAFF. CDR3 nucleotide sequence: TGTGCCAGCAGCGCATACAGGGTTAGGGCTGAAGCTTTCTTT.

The chain carries TRBV6-6 and TRBJ1-2; D perhaps matches TRBD1 (5 bases). V lost 6 bases and J lost 4, with 9 bases in between. The CDR3 consists of 12 residues. The germline V gene has CDR1 MNHNY and CDR2 SVGAGI (reference sequence). The CDR3 region has the DNA TGTGCCAGCAGCCCGGGGGGCTATGGCTACACCTTC. The encoded protein is CASSPGGYGYTF.

V gene TRBV20-1 combines with J gene TRBJ2-3; TRBD2 aligns across 10 bases. The CDR3 is made up of 17 amino acids. Germline trimming cut 2 bases from V and 2 bases from J; bases unmatched to any gene: 10. From germline, CDR1 is DFQATT and CDR2 SNEGSKA (reference sequence). CDR3 sequence: CSARPPSGGLDTDTQYF. In DNA, the CDR3 is TGCAGTGCTAGACCCCCTAGCGGGGGACTCGACACAGATACGCAGTATTTT.

This clonotype was seen more than once but under ten times. The chain employs TRBV3-1 and TRBJ2-7, with a weak D call TRBD1 (6 bases). The CDR3 covers 14 residues. V dropped 0 bases and J dropped 6 bases, with 12 bases sitting between them. The germline gives CDR1 LGHDT, CDR2 YNNKEL (reference sequence). CDR3 sequence (DNA): TGTGCCAGCAGCCAAGATAGGGGGACGAGCGAGCAGTACTTC. Translating gives CASSQDRGTSEQYF.

The chain carries TRBV7-2 and TRBJ2-1; 14 bases fit TRBD2. Germline assignment: CDR1 SGHTA and CDR2 FQGNSA. The CDR3 extends over 19 amino acids. J lost 2 bases, V lost 5 bases, and 11 bases had no gene match. CDR3 nucleotides: TGTGCCAGCAGCCCGGGACTAGCGGGGGCTGACCTCACCTACAATGAGCAGTTCTTC. Protein sequence: CASSPGLAGADLTYNEQFF.

This clonotype was counted a few times. The chain links TRBV4-3 to TRBJ1-6; the D gene is possibly TRBD1 (5 bases). The CDR3 is 14 amino acids. Trimming removed 4 bases at V and 12 bases at J, with 16 bases between. Germline V CDR1 and CDR2: LGHNA, YSLEER. The CDR3 reads CASSPGTGMGPLHF. The CDR3 coding sequence is TGCGCCAGCAGCCCCGGGACCGGGATGGGACCCCTCCACTTT.

This chain uses TRBV4-3 with TRBJ2-7; the D gene could be TRBD1 or TRBD2 (5 bases each). CDR1 is LGHNA and CDR2 is YSLEER in the germline V gene. The germline V and J ends were trimmed by 4 bases and 7 bases, with 14 bases remaining between them. CDR3 size: 13 residues. The CDR3 reads CASSPHEGREQYF. In nucleotides, the CDR3 is TGCGCCAGCAGCCCCCATGAGGGGCGGGAGCAGTACTTC.

This clonotype was seen only a few times. The chain carries TRBV24-1 and TRBJ1-5; D is unresolved. There are 14 residues in the CDR3. CDR1 and CDR2 from the germline V gene are KGHDR and SFDVKD. V was cut by 3 bases and J by 5 bases, with 10 bases left in between. The CDR3 loop reads CATSDEDWDQPQHF. For the CDR3, the DNA is TGTGCCACCAGTGATGAAGACTGGGATCAGCCCCAGCATTTT.

This clonotype turned up a few times. The rearrangement joins TRBV2 to TRBJ2-5; D is unresolved. CDR1 and CDR2 from the germline V gene are SNHLY and FYNNEI. Trimming cost V 2 bases and J 3 bases, with 10 bases left between them. The CDR3 contains 14 residues. The CDR3 spells CASSEILSKETQYF. The CDR3 DNA sequence: TGTGCCAGCAGTGAAATCCTCTCTAAAGAGACCCAGTACTTC.

The V call is TRBV6-2 or TRBV6-3, the J call TRBJ1-2; 8 bases are a match to TRBD1. Germline CDR1 and CDR2: MNHEY and SVGEGT. V was clipped by 7 bases and J by 10 bases; unmatched bases: 20. The CDR3 contains 16 residues. The CDR3 here is CASTYKRPGQDLYYTF. CDR3 nucleotide sequence: TGTGCCAGCACCTATAAACGGCCGGGACAGGATTTGTACTACACCTTC.

Only a few counts were recorded for this clonotype. J is TRBJ2-5 and V is TRBV5-1; D possibly corresponds to TRBD1 (6 bases). The length of the CDR3 is 13 residues. Looked up from germline, CDR1 is SGHRS and CDR2 is YFSETQ. V was clipped by 4 bases and J by 4 bases, with 11 bases between them. As DNA, the CDR3 is TGCGCCAGCAGCCCTGACAGGATAGAGACCCAGTACTTC. It specifies CASSPDRIETQYF.

In this sample, this clonotype turned up a few times. This chain joins TRBV6-5 and TRBJ2-2, with TRBD1 matching 10 bases. This CDR3 is 14 amino acids long. CDR1 MNHEY and CDR2 SVGAGI come from the germline V gene. The V segment lost 6 bases and the J segment 4 bases; nucleotides outside the gene matches: 2. The CDR3 is CASSRQGATGELFF. The CDR3 nucleotides read TGTGCCAGCAGCCGACAGGGGGCCACCGGGGAGCTGTTTTTT.

This chain uses TRBV29-1 with TRBJ1-1; tentatively, D is TRBD1 (5 bases). This CDR3 comprises 14 residues. Germline-derived CDR1 and CDR2 are SQVTM and ANQGSEA. The ends were cut back, 2 bases at V and 0 bases at J, with 10 bases in the middle. CDR3 sequence (DNA): TGCAGCGTTGAAAACGGCAGGGTGAACACTGAAGCTTTCTTT. Translation: CSVENGRVNTEAFF.